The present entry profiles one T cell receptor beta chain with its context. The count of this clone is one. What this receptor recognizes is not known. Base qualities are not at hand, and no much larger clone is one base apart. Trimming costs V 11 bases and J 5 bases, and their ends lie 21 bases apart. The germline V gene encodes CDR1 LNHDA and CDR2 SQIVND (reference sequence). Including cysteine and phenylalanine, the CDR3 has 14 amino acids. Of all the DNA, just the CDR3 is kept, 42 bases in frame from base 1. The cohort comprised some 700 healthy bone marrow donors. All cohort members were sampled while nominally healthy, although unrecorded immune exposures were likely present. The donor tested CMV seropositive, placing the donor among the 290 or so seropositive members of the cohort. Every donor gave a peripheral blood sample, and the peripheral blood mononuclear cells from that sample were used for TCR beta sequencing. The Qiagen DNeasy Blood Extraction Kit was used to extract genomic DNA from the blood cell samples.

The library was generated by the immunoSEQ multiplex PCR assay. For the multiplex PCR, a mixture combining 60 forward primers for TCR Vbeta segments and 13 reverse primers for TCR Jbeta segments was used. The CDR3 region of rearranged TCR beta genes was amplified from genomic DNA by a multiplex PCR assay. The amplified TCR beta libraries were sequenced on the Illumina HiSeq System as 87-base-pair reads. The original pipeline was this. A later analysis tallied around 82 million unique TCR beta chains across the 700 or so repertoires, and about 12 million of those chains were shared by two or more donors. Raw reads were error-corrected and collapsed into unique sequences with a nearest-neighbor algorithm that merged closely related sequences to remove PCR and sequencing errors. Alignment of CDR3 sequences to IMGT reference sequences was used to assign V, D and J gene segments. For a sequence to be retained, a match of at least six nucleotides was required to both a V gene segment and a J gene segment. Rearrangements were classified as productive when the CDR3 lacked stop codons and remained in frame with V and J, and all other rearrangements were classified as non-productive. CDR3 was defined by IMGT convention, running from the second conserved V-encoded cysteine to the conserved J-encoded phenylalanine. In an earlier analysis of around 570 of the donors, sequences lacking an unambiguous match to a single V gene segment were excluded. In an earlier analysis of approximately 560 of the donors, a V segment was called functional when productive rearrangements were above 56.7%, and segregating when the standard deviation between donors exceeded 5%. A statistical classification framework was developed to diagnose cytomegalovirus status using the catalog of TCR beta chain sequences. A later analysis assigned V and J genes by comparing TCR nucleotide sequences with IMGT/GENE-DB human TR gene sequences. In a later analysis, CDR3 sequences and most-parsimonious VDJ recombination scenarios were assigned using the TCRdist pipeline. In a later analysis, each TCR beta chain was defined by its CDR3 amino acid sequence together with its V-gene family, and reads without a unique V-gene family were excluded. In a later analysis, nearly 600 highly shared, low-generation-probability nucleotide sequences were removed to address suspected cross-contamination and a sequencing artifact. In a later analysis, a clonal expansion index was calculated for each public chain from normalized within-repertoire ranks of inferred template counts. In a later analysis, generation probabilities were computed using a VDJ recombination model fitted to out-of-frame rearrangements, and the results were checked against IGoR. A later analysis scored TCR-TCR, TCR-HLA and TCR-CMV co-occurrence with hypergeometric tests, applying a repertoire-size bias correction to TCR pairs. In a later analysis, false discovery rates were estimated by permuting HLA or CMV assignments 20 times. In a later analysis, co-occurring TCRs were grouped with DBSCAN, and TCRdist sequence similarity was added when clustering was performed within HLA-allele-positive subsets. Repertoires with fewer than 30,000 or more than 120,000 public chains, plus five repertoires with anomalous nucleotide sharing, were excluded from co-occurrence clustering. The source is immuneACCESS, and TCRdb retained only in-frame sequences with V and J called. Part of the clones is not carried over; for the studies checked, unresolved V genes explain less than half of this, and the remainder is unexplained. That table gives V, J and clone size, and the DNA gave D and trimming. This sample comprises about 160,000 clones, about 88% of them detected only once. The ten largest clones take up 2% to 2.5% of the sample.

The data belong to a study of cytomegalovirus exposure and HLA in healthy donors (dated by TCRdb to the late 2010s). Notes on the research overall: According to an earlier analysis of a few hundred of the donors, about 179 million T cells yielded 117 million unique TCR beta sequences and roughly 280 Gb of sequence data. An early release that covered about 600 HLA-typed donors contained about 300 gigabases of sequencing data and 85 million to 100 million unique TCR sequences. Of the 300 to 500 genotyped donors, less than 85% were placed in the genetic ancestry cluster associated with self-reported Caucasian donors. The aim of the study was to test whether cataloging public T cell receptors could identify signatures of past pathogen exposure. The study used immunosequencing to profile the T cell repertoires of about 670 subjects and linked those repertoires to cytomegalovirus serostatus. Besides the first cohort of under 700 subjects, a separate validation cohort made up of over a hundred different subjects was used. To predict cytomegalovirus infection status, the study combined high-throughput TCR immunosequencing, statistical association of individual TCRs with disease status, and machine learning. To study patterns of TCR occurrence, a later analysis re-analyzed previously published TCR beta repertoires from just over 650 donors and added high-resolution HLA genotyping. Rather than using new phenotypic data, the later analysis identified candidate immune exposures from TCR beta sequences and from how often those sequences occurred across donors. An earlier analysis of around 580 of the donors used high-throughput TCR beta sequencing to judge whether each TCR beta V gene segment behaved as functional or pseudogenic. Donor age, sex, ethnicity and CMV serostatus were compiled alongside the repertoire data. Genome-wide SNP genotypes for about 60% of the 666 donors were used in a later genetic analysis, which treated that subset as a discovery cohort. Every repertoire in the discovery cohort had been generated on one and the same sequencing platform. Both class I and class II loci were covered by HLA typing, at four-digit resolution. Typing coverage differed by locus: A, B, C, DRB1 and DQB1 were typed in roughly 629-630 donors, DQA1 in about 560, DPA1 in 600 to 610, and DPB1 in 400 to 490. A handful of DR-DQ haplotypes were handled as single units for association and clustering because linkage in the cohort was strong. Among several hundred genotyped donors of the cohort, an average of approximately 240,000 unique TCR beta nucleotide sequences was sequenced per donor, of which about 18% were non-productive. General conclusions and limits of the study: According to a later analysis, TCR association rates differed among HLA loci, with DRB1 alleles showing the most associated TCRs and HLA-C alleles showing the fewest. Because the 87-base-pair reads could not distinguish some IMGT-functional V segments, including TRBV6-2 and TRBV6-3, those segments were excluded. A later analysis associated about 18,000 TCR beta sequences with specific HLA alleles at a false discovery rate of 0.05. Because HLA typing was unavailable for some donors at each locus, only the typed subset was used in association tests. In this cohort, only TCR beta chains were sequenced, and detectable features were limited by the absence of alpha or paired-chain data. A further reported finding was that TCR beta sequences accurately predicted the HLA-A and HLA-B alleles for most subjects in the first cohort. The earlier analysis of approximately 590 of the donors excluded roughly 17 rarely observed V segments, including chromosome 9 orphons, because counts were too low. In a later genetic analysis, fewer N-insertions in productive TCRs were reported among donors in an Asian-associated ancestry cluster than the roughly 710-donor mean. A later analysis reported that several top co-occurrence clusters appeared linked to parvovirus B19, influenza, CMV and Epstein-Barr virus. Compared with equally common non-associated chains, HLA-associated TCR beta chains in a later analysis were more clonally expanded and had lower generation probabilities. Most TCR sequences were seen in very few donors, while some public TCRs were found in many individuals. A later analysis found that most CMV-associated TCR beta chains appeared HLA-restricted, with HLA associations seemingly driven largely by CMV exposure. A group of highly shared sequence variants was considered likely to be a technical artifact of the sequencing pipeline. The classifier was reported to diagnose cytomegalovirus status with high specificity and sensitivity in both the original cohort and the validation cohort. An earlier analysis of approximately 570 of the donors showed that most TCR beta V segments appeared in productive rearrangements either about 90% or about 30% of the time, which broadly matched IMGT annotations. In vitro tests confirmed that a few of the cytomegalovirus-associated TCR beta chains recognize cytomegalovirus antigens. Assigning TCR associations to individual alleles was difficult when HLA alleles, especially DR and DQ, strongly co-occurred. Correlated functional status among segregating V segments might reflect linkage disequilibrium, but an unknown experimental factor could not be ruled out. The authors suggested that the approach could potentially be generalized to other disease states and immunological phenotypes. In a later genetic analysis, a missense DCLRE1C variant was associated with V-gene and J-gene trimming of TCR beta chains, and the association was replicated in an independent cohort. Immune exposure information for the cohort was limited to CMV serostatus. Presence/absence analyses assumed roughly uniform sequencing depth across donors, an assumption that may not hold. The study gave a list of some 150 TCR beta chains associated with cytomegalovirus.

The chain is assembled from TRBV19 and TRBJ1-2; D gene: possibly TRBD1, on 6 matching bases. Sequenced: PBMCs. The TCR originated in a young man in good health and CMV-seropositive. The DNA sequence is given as TGTGCCGTCGCGTCGACAGGTTTGGGGTATGGCTACACCTTC. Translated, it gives CAVASTGLGYGYTF.